Below, 17 T cell receptor beta chains from the same sample are listed, as sequenced in a study of molecular identifiers for immune sequencing clone quantification. Via MiXCR, TCRdb re-called the PCR reads, giving one row per CDR3 protein. The table records hundreds of thousands of distinct CDR3 sequences, about a fifth of them present only once. The specimen sequenced was naive CD8+ T cells from blood, with Jurkat cell RNA spiked in. The subset was: FACS-sorted CD8+CD4-CCR7+CD45RA+ naive T cells. The receptors shown here come from a human donor in good health. Some libraries in this study had Jurkat cell RNA spiked in.

This clonotype has ten or more counts. The J gene is TRBJ1-4, the V gene TRBV7-9; weak D call: TRBD1 (5 bases). Trimming shortened V by 5 bases and J by 6 bases, and 13 bases separated the two germline ends. There are 14 residues in the CDR3. CDR1 is SEHNR, CDR2 FQNEAQ, per germline (reference sequence). CDR3 in DNA: TGTGCCAGCAGCCTGCCCGGGGGGTATGAAAAACTGTTTTTT. Translating gives CASSLPGGYEKLFF.

This clonotype has a count of ten or more. The V gene is TRBV28, the J gene TRBJ2-3; the match to TRBD1 covers 8 bases. This CDR3 region has 14 residues. Germline lookup yields CDR1 MDHEN and CDR2 SYDVKM. Germline trimming cut 2 bases from V and 3 bases from J; bases unmatched to any gene: 1. In DNA form, the CDR3 reads TGTGCCAGCAGTTTACGACAGGGGACAGATACGCAGTATTTT. This encodes CASSLRQGTDTQYF.

This chain connects TRBV6-4 to TRBJ2-7, with 7 positions matching TRBD2. The germline gives CDR1 MRHNA, CDR2 SNTAGT. V lost 0 bases and J lost 5; bases outside the gene matches: 10. There are 16 residues in the CDR3. CDR3 amino acids: CASSDSTCLAVHEQYF. The CDR3 bases are TGTGCCAGCAGTGACTCGACTTGCCTAGCGGTCCACGAGCAGTACTTC.

The CDR3 reads CASSRTANSGANVLTF. CDR3 in DNA: TGTGCCAGCAGCCGGACAGCCAACTCTGGGGCCAACGTCCTGACTTTC. The genes are TRBV7-9 and TRBJ2-6; TRBD1 might be the D (6 bases). The CDR3 length is 16 residues. CDR1 SEHNR and CDR2 FQNEAQ come from the germline V gene (reference sequence). V shed 5 bases and J shed 0 bases, with 11 bases lying between them.

This clonotype appeared many times. The gene calls are TRBV7-2 and TRBJ2-7; 7 nucleotides align to TRBD1. Germline assignment: CDR1 SGHTA and CDR2 FQGNSA. The J segment lost 4 bases and the V segment lost 5 bases, leaving 8 bases of the junction unmatched. This CDR3 has 14 amino acids. The CDR3 coding sequence is TGTGCCAGCAGCCCGGGGACAGTAGTTTACGAGCAGTACTTC. Its protein product is CASSPGTVVYEQYF.

This clonotype was observed many times. The gene calls are TRBV12-3 or TRBV12-4 and TRBJ1-1; D ambiguous. With 5 bases removed from V and 8 bases from J, the gap between germline ends came to 15 bases. The CDR3 totals 13 residues. CDR3 loop: CASSGPSGGEAFF. The CDR3, as DNA: TGTGCCAGCAGTGGGCCCAGCGGAGGAGAAGCTTTCTTT.

This clonotype was observed at least ten times. The V gene is TRBV29-1, the J gene TRBJ1-1, with D unclear. CDR1 is SQVTM and CDR2 is ANQGSEA in the germline V gene. V was shortened by 3 bases and J by 2 bases, with 7 bases between the two germline ends. The CDR3 is 12 residues long. CDR3 nucleotides: TGCAGCGTTGACGAGGGAAACACTGAAGCTTTCTTT. It codes for CSVDEGNTEAFF.

This clonotype was counted at least ten times. The chain carries TRBV30 and TRBJ2-1; D remains unclear. V lost 0 bases and J lost 7, with 4 bases in between. The germline CDR1 and CDR2 sequences are GTSNPN and SVGIG (reference sequence). This CDR3 has 11 residues. CDR3 amino acids: CAWSVGNEQFF. Here the CDR3 DNA reads TGTGCCTGGAGTGTTGGAAATGAGCAGTTCTTC.

Only a few counts were recorded for this clonotype. This chain joins TRBV14 and TRBJ2-2, with D hard to call. V lost 2 bases to trimming and J lost 4 bases, with 5 bases between them. The CDR3 has 13 residues. CDR1 and CDR2 from the germline V gene are SGHDN and FVKESK. CDR3 residues: CASSQYSTGELFF. The CDR3 nucleotides read TGTGCCAGCAGCCAATATTCCACCGGGGAGCTGTTTTTT.

This clonotype has just one count. A much larger clone is a single base away; this may be a read error. V is TRBV5-3 and J is TRBJ2-7; D gene uncertain. TRBV5-3 is an open reading frame, and its role is uncertain. There are 12 residues in the CDR3. The CDR3, as DNA: TGTGCCAGCAGCTTCGGCCAATACGAGCAGCACTTC. It yields the protein CASSFGQYEQHF.

This clonotype was recorded at least ten times. This chain's CDR3 is CASSLWGDSYNEQFF. CDR3 coding DNA: TGTGCCAGCAGCTTATGGGGGGATTCCTACAATGAGCAGTTCTTC. The chain has TRBV11-2 and TRBJ2-1; a weak D match, TRBD2 (6 bases). CDR3 length equals 15 residues. V was cut by 2 bases and J by 1 base, with 9 bases left in between. CDR1 is SGHAT, CDR2 FQNNGV, per germline.

This clonotype was recorded many times. The genes are TRBV4-1 and TRBJ2-7; D is uncertain. Germline loops: CDR1 MGHRA, CDR2 YSYEKL. The CDR3 runs to 14 residues. The V gene lost 3 bases and the J gene lost 4 bases, with 13 bases spanning the gap. CDR3 DNA sequence: TGCGCCAGCAGCCACCATGCGAGTGGGTACGAGCAGTACTTC. It encodes CASSHHASGYEQYF.

The chain is built from TRBV6-2 or TRBV6-3 and TRBJ2-2; D ambiguous. The CDR3 length is 17 residues. The ends were cut back, 5 bases at V and 4 bases at J, with 20 bases in the middle. CDR1 is MNHEY, CDR2 SVGEGT, per germline. The DNA for the CDR3 is TGTGCCAGCAGTGCCTTGCCAAGCCTGGGCAGCACCGGGGAGCTGTTTTTT. Translation gives CASSALPSLGSTGELFF.

The chain uses TRBV20-1 and TRBJ2-5; 8 nucleotides match TRBD2. CDR3 length: 15 amino acids. J was trimmed by 5 bases and V by 6 bases; bases with no gene match: 14. Germline assignment: CDR1 DFQATT and CDR2 SNEGSKA (reference sequence). DNA for the CDR3: TGCAGTGCCGATCTCCCCCCGGGAGGGTTGGAGACCCAGTACTTC. Its protein is CSADLPPGGLETQYF.

This clonotype was seen many times. The J gene is TRBJ1-5, the V gene TRBV7-9; the D is unclear. V shed 5 bases and J shed 0 bases, with 8 bases lying between them. The CDR3 spans 14 residues. The germline gives CDR1 SEHNR, CDR2 FQNEAQ (reference sequence). This CDR3 is CASSQGHSNQPQHF. The CDR3 region has the DNA TGTGCCAGCAGCCAAGGCCATAGCAATCAGCCCCAGCATTTT.

This clonotype was picked up many times. The rearrangement joins TRBV4-3 to TRBJ2-3; weak D call: TRBD2 (5 bases). V was cut by 1 base and J by 0 bases, with 11 bases left in between. This CDR3 has 16 amino acids. Germline CDR1 LGHNA, CDR2 YSLEER. The CDR3 reads CASSQVAGGSTDTQYF. CDR3 in DNA: TGCGCCAGCAGCCAAGTCGCGGGCGGCAGCACAGATACGCAGTATTTT.

This clonotype was observed at least ten times. The chain uses TRBV5-4 and TRBJ1-6; 8 nucleotides agree with TRBD1. CDR3 length equals 18 residues. CDR1 and CDR2 (germline): SGHNT, YYREEE (reference sequence). The J segment lost 4 bases and the V segment lost 0 bases, leaving 9 bases of the junction unmatched. This CDR3 is CASSLDPFGTGYNSPLHF. The CDR3 region has the DNA TGTGCCAGCAGCTTGGATCCCTTCGGGACAGGTTATAATTCACCCCTCCACTTT.